The T cell receptor (beta chain) described here comes from a study of blood T cells in healthy people across ages. Overall study context: About one barcoded beta molecule per two T cells was captured by template switching. Broader study findings: Diversity estimated from one million T cells was considered an underestimate. Both naive CD4+ cell counts and diversity were greater in long-lived donors than in aged donors.

As for this clonotype: Its antigen is currently unknown.

Primed by a sample-barcoded 5' primer and a J-beta primer mix, a second PCR proceeded for about 6 to 11 cycles. MiXCR, run by TCRdb on the 5' RACE reads, gives a single entry per CDR3 protein. The sample lists under 2 million distinct CDR3 sequences, roughly 30% occurring once. CDR3 size: 17 residues. V lost 0 bases, J lost 5 bases, and 10 bases stayed unmatched. Germline V gene data show CDR1 as SGHRS and CDR2 as YFSETQ. Sequenced: blood. The TCR was taken from a woman aged 30 to 39 in good health. The genes are TRBV5-1 and TRBJ2-2; TRBD1 matches at 7 bases. The CDR3, as DNA: TGCGCCAGCAGCTTGGAAGGGGGCGCAAGGTTGACCGGGGAGCTGTTTTTT. Protein sequence: CASSLEGGARLTGELFF. The variable domain in full, completed from reference TRBV5-1 and TRBJ2-2, reads KAGVTQTPRYLIKTRGQQVTLSCSPISGHRSVSWYQQTPGQGLQFLFEYFSETQRNKGNFPGRFSGRQFSNSRSEMNVSTLELGDSALYLCASSLEGGARLTGELFFGEGSRLTVL.